This TCR beta chain comes out of a study of vaccination effects on CD4 cells after COVID-19. Whole-study context: Two doses of either BNT162b2 or mRNA-1273 were given to each participant. A couple of convalescent pre-vaccine samples were taken 142 and 148 days post-diagnosis. Regarding the study as a whole: Convalescent patients numbered few in the study; early post-infection timepoints were missing entirely.

In the case of this clone: What it binds is unknown.

The CDR3 runs to 14 residues. The ends lost 3 bases at V and 4 bases at J; junction bases unmatched: 4. Germline CDR1 is SNHLY and CDR2 is FYNNEI. Measured with immunoSEQ multiplex PCR; TCRdb has only the in-frame clones, and not every one. The sample yields roughly 25,000 clones, approximately 78% seen once. Ahead of sequencing, the ViraFEST assay grew antigen-specific CD4+ T cells using viral peptide pools. Culture proceeded for 10 days, and CD4+ T cells were then isolated. This person's SARS-CoV-2 infection, confirmed by PCR, occurred between March and December 2020. Wells of 1.8 million or so PBMC each were grown with approximately 10 IU/ml IL-2 and approximately 10 ug/ml peptides.

The receptor was isolated from a human donor who had a prior SARS-CoV-2 infection. This material consisted of CD4+ T cells from PBMCs cultured with HCoV-NL63 spike peptides, taken before COVID-19 vaccination. The chain links TRBV2 to TRBJ2-3; 7 nucleotides match TRBD2. Here the CDR3 reads CASSDQGGPDTQYF. The CDR3 DNA is TGTGCCAGCAGTGATCAGGGAGGGCCAGATACGCAGTATTTT. Together with reference TRBV2 and TRBJ2-3, the CDR3 gives the full variable domain: EPEVTQTPSHQVTQMGQEVILRCVPISNHLYFYWYRQILGQKVEFLVSFYNNEISEKSEIFDDQFSVERPDGSNFTLKIRSTKLEDSAMYFCASSDQGGPDTQYFGPGTRLTVL.